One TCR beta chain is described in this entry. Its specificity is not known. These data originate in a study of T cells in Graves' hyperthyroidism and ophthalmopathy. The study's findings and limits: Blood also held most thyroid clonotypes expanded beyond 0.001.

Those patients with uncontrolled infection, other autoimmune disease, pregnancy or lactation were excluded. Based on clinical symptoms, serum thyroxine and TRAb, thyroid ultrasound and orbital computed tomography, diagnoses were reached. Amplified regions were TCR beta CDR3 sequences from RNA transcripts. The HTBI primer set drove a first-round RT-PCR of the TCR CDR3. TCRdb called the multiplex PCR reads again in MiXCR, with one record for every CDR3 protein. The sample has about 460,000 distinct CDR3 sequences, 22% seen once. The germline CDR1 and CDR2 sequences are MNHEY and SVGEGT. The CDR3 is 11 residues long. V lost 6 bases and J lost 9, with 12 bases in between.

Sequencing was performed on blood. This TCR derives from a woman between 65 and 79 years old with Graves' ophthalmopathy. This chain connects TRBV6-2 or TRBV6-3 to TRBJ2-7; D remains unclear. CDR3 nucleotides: TGTGCCAGCAGCGACGGACCCGGGCAGTACTTC. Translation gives CASSDGPGQYF.